The rows below give T cell receptor beta chains drawn from one sample of a study of cytomegalovirus exposure and HLA in healthy donors. TCRdb's table, derived via immunoSEQ multiplex PCR, lists solely in-frame clones and lacks some. This sample has about 200,000 clones, with around three quarters found just once. Sequences were obtained from PBMCs. All receptors derive from a man aged 30 to 39 in good health and CMV-seronegative. Both conserved end residues are part of each CDR3. A D gene is named only where the DNA matches it firmly. Clone size, where shown, is once, few, many, or a class for clones that have expanded.

j_gene: TRBJ2-1; len: 15; d_gene: TRBD2; abundance: -; v_gene: TRBV7-2; CDR3nt: TGTGCCAGCAGCCATCTAGCGGAATCCTACAATGAGCAGTTCTTC; CDR3aa: CASSHLAESYNEQFF
j_gene: TRBJ1-6; len: 13; d_gene: -; abundance: -; v_gene: TRBV9; CDR3nt: TGTGCCAGCAGCACAGGACCCGATTCACCCCTCCACTTT; CDR3aa: CASSTGPDSPLHF
j_gene: TRBJ2-1; len: 14; d_gene: -; abundance: -; v_gene: TRBV4-1; CDR3nt: TGCGCCAGCAGCCAAGGGCAAACGGGGAATGAGCAGTTCTTC; CDR3aa: CASSQGQTGNEQFF
j_gene: TRBJ1-5; len: 15; d_gene: -; abundance: once; v_gene: TRBV19; CDR3nt: TGTGCCAGTAGTATCTGGGGCAGGGTTGGTCAGCCCCAGCATTTT; CDR3aa: CASSIWGRVGQPQHF
j_gene: TRBJ1-1; len: 15; d_gene: TRBD1; abundance: -; v_gene: TRBV5-4; CDR3nt: TGTGCCAGCAGCCTTAGGACAGGACAGAACACTGAAGCTTTCTTT; CDR3aa: CASSLRTGQNTEAFF
j_gene: TRBJ1-6; len: 14; d_gene: -; abundance: -; v_gene: TRBV18; CDR3nt: TGTGCCAGCTCACCACGGGACACTGATTCACCCCTCCACTTT; CDR3aa: CASSPRDTDSPLHF
j_gene: TRBJ2-3; len: 13; d_gene: -; abundance: -; v_gene: TRBV19; CDR3nt: TGTGCCAGTAGTATAGTGGAGTTGGATACGCAGTATTTT; CDR3aa: CASSIVELDTQYF
j_gene: TRBJ2-1; len: 15; d_gene: -; abundance: -; v_gene: TRBV6-6; CDR3nt: TGTGCCAGCAGTTACGGTCAGGGGATTAGGAATGAGCAGTTCTTC; CDR3aa: CASSYGQGIRNEQFF
j_gene: TRBJ2-7; len: 13; d_gene: -; abundance: -; v_gene: TRBV5-6; CDR3nt: TGTGCCAGCAGCCCTGGACGGGACTACGAGCAGTACTTC; CDR3aa: CASSPGRDYEQYF
j_gene: TRBJ2-7; len: 14; d_gene: TRBD1; abundance: once; v_gene: TRBV18; CDR3nt: TGTGCCAGCACCTTAGGGACAGGGGGCTACGAGCAGTACTTC; CDR3aa: CASTLGTGGYEQYF